This is a list of T cell receptor beta chains from one sample in a study of PD-L1 blockade in urothelial cancer. Profiling relied on immunoSEQ multiplex PCR, and the TCRdb table lists in-frame clones only, not all of them. Counted here are about 50,000 clones, approximately 80% occurring once; the ten biggest clones make up 8.8%. The sample here was PBMCs, taken around atezolizumab (anti-PD-L1) treatment. The source is a man aged 70 or older with urothelial cancer. Both conserved end residues are part of each CDR3. A D gene is named only where the DNA matches it firmly. Size is stated for part of the rows, as once, few or many counts, or as a class when the clone is expanded.

J,length,size,D,V,CDR3,DNA
TRBJ1-3,15,NA,NA,TRBV28,CASSLGDNSGNTIYF,TGTGCCAGCAGTTTAGGGGACAACTCTGGAAACACCATATATTTT
TRBJ2-7,15,NA,TRBD2,TRBV28,CASSRSREGTYEQYF,TGTGCCAGCAGCCGGTCCAGGGAGGGAACCTACGAGCAGTACTTC
TRBJ2-7,13,few,TRBD2,TRBV27,CATQAGGRYEQYF,TGTGCCACCCAAGCGGGAGGGAGGTACGAGCAGTACTTC
TRBJ2-2,16,NA,TRBD2,TRBV15,CATSRGSGRLPGELFF,TGTGCCACCAGCAGAGGAAGCGGGAGGCTCCCCGGGGAGCTGTTTTTT
TRBJ1-5,15,NA,NA,TRBV7-2,CASSLLGVIDQPQHF,TGTGCCAGCAGCTTATTAGGGGTCATAGATCAGCCCCAGCATTTT
TRBJ1-2,15,NA,TRBD1,TRBV25-1,CASSEWDTGVYGYTF,TGTGCCAGCAGTGAATGGGATACAGGGGTCTATGGCTACACCTTC
TRBJ2-1,14,NA,TRBD2,TRBV27,CASRPSGTDNEQFF,TGTGCCAGCAGACCTAGCGGGACCGACAATGAGCAGTTCTTC
TRBJ1-4,13,few,TRBD1,TRBV30,CAWTGYRGEKLFF,TGTGCCTGGACAGGGTACAGGGGTGAAAAACTGTTTTTT
TRBJ1-4,14,NA,NA,TRBV6-5,CASSYDRRVEKLFF,TGTGCCAGCAGTTACGACCGGCGGGTTGAAAAACTGTTTTTT
TRBJ2-7,14,NA,NA,TRBV5-4,CASSSTRDNYEQYF,TGTGCCAGCAGCTCGACCCGGGACAACTACGAGCAGTACTTC
TRBJ1-2,13,NA,NA,TRBV30,CAWSVSPEGGYTF,TGTGCCTGGAGTGTATCCCCCGAGGGTGGCTACACCTTC
TRBJ2-1,11,NA,NA,TRBV5-1,CASSPSTGQFF,TGCGCCAGCAGCCCTTCGACAGGGCAGTTCTTC
TRBJ2-3,13,few,NA,TRBV28,CASSLDLSDTQYF,TGTGCCAGCAGTTTGGACTTATCCGATACGCAGTATTTT
TRBJ1-1,13,few,NA,TRBV30,CAWSVQVGGEAFF,TGTGCCTGGAGTGTACAGGTCGGGGGTGAAGCTTTCTTT
TRBJ2-2,16,NA,TRBD2,TRBV2,CASSRLAGGNTGELFF,TGTGCCAGCAGCAGACTAGCGGGAGGAAACACCGGGGAGCTGTTTTTT
TRBJ2-7,15,NA,NA,TRBV28,CASSLRGVVAYEQYF,TGTGCCAGCAGTCTCCGCGGCGTCGTGGCCTACGAGCAGTACTTC
TRBJ2-5,16,NA,TRBD2,TRBV18,CASSQGTSGRGETQYF,TGTGCCAGCTCCCAAGGGACTAGCGGGAGAGGGGAGACCCAGTACTTC
TRBJ2-1,12,NA,NA,TRBV21-1,CASQERGGEQFF,TGTGCCAGCCAAGAGCGCGGCGGGGAGCAGTTCTTC
TRBJ1-1,13,NA,TRBD1,TRBV10-3,CASQGAVDTEAFF,TGTGCCTCTCAGGGGGCCGTGGACACTGAAGCTTTCTTT
TRBJ1-5,14,few,NA,TRBV30,CAWRGRYSNQPQHF,TGTGCCTGGAGGGGGAGATATAGCAATCAGCCCCAGCATTTT
TRBJ2-2,15,NA,NA,TRBV5-1,CASGTGPGFGGELFF,TGCGCCAGTGGAACAGGTCCGGGTTTCGGCGGGGAGCTGTTTTTT
TRBJ2-3,14,few,NA,TRBV5-1,CATGEGGATDTQYF,TGCGCCACAGGCGAGGGGGGGGCTACAGATACGCAGTATTTT
TRBJ2-7,13,NA,NA,TRBV5-1,CASSPMDSYEQYF,TGCGCCAGCAGCCCGATGGACAGCTACGAGCAGTACTTC
TRBJ2-7,15,NA,TRBD2,TRBV5-1,CASSSLAGFMSEQYF,TGCGCCAGCAGCTCGCTAGCGGGTTTTATGTCCGAGCAGTACTTC
TRBJ1-5,14,once,NA,TRBV11-2,CASSSDIGNQPQHF,TGTGCCAGCAGCTCCGACATTGGCAATCAGCCCCAGCATTTT
TRBJ1-5,16,NA,TRBD1,TRBV2,CASSGQGPRIGQPQHF,TGTGCCAGCAGTGGACAGGGGCCGCGAATAGGTCAGCCCCAGCATTTT
TRBJ2-2,16,once,TRBD2,TRBV18,CASSPLTSENTGELFF,TGTGCCAGCTCACCATTAACTAGCGAGAACACCGGGGAGCTGTTTTTT
TRBJ2-1,17,NA,NA,TRBV5-1,CASSPRGGSGLYNEQFF,TGCGCCAGCAGCCCGAGGGGGGGCAGCGGACTATACAATGAGCAGTTCTTC
TRBJ1-3,15,few,NA,TRBV1,CTRRGTENSGNTIYF,TGCACCAGGCGGGGCACAGAGAACTCTGGAAACACCATATATTTT
TRBJ1-1,13,NA,NA,TRBV10-1,CASTATANTEAFF,TGCGCCAGCACCGCAACAGCGAACACTGAAGCTTTCTTT
TRBJ1-2,18,NA,TRBD1,TRBV28,CASSLDEAGTGPNYGYTF,TGTGCCAGCAGTTTGGATGAAGCCGGGACAGGCCCTAACTATGGCTACACCTTC